Below are 4 T cell receptor beta chains sequenced from a single sample in a study of cytomegalovirus exposure and HLA in healthy donors. The method was immunoSEQ multiplex PCR; TCRdb's version includes in-frame clones alone and lacks a portion of them. The sample includes fewer than 90,000 clones, roughly 95% seen only once; the top ten take 1.6%. Specimen: PBMCs. The receptors here all came from a young man in good health and CMV-seropositive.

This sequence joins TRBV7-9 and TRBJ2-1, with TRBD2 matching 7 bases. Germline CDR1 SEHNR, CDR2 FQNEAQ (reference sequence). The CDR3 is 15 amino acids. With 5 bases clipped from V and 8 bases from J, the junction kept 12 bases outside the gene matches. The DNA for the CDR3 is TGTGCCAGCAGCCCTCTGGGGGAGGGCCACGATGAGCAGTTCTTC. Translated, it gives CASSPLGEGHDEQFF.

The chain employs TRBV10-3 and TRBJ1-2; perhaps TRBD1 as D (6 bases). The germline CDR1 and CDR2 sequences are ENHRY and SYGVKD. The length of the CDR3 is 14 residues. V lost 0 bases to trimming and J lost 7 bases, with 12 bases between them. The DNA for the CDR3 is TGTGCCATCAGTGAGTCGAACAGGGTGGGTGGCTACACCTTC. The encoded protein is CAISESNRVGGYTF.

V gene TRBV6-5 combines with J gene TRBJ1-4, with TRBD1 matching 9 bases. The CDR3 is made up of 15 amino acids. The germline V gene has CDR1 MNHEY and CDR2 SVGAGI. V shed 6 bases and J 6 bases; nucleotides not matched to a gene: 8. The CDR3 region is CASSRGDREYEKLFF. As DNA, the CDR3 is TGTGCCAGCAGCCGTGGGGACAGGGAGTATGAAAAACTGTTTTTT.

The rearrangement joins TRBV9 to TRBJ1-2, with D possibly being TRBD1 (5 bases). This CDR3 has 13 residues. The germline V gene has CDR1 SGDLS and CDR2 YYNGEE. V shed 5 bases and J shed 0 bases, with 8 bases lying between them. This CDR3 reads CASRGPANYGYTF. CDR3 DNA sequence: TGTGCCAGCAGGGGGCCAGCTAACTATGGCTACACCTTC.